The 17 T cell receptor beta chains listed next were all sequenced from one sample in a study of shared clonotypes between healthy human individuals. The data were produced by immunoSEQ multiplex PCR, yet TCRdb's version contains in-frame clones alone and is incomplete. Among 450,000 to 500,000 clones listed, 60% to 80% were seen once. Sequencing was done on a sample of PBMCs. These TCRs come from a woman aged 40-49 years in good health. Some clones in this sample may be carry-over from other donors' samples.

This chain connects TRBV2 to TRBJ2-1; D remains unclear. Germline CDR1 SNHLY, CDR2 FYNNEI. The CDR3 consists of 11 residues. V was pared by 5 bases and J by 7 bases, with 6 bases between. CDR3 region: CASSRRNEQFF. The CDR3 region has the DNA TGTGCCAGCAGTCGACGGAATGAGCAGTTCTTC.

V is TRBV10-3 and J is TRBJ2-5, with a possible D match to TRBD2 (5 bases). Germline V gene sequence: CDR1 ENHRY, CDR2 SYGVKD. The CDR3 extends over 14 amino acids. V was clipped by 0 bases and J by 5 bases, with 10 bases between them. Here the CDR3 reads CAISESRGSETQYF. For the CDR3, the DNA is TGTGCCATCAGTGAGTCGAGAGGGAGTGAGACCCAGTACTTC.

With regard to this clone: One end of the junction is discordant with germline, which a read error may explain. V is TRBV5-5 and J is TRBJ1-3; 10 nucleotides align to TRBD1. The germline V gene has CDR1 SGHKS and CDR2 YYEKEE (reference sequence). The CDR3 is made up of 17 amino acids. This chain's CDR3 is CVSSPGTGAVSGNTIYF. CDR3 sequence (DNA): TGTGTCAGCAGCCCAGGGACAGGGGCGGTCTCTGGAAACACCATATATTTT.

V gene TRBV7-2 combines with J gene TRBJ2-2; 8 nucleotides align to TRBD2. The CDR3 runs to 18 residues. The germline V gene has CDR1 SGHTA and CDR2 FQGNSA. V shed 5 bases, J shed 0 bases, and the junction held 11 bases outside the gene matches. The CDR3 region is CASSPRTSKNTNTGELFF. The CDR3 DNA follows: TGTGCCAGCAGCCCTAGGACTAGCAAGAATACGAACACCGGGGAGCTGTTTTTT.

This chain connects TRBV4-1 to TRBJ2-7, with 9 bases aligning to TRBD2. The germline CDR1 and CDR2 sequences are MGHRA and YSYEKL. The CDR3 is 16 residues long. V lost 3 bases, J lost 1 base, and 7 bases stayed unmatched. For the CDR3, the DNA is TGCGCCAGCAGCCAGGGCCTAGCGGGAATGTCCTACGAGCAGTACTTC. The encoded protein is CASSQGLAGMSYEQYF.

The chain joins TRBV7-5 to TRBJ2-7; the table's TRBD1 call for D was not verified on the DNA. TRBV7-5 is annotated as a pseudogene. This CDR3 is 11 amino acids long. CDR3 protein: CADRGLYEQYF. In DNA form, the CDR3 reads TGTGCCGATAGGGGGCTATACGAGCAGTACTTC.

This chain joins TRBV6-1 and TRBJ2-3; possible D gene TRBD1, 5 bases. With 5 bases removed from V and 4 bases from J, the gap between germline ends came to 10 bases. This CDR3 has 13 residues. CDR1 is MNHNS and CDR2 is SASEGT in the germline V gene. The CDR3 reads CASSPLQADTQYF. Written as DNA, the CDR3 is TGTGCCAGCAGTCCCCTACAGGCAGATACGCAGTATTTT.

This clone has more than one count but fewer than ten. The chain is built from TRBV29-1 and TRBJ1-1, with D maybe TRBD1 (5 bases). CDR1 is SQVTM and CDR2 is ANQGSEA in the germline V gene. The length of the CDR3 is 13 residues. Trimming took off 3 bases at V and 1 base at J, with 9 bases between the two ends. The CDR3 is CSVDRARNTEAFF. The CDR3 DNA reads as TGCAGCGTTGACAGGGCTCGGAACACTGAAGCTTTCTTT.

The CDR3 coding sequence is TGTGCCAGCAGCTCAACCATGGAGCAGTACTTC. This codes for CASSSTMEQYF. The chain links TRBV7-9 to TRBJ2-7; D unresolved. The CDR3 has 11 amino acids. The ends were cut back, 4 bases at V and 7 bases at J, with 8 bases in the middle. The germline gives CDR1 SEHNR, CDR2 FQNEAQ (reference sequence).

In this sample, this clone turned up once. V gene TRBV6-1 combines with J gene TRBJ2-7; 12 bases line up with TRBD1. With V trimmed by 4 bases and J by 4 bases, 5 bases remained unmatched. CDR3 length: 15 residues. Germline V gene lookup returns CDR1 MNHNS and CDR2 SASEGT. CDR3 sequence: CASSGGQGALYEQYF. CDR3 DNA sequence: TGTGCCAGCAGTGGGGGACAGGGGGCCCTTTACGAGCAGTACTTC.

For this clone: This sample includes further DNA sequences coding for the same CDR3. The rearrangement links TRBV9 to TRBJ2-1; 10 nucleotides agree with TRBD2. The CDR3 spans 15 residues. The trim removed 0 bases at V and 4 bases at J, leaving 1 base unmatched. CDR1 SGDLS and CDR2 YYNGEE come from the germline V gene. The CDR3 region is CASSVGAGGYNEQFF. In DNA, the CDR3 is TGTGCCAGCAGCGTAGGAGCGGGAGGGTACAATGAGCAGTTCTTC.

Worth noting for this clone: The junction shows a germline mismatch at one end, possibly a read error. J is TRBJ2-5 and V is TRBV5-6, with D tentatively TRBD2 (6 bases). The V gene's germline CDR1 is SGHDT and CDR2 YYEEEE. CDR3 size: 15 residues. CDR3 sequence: CASSIIAASSYEQHF. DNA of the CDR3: TGTGCCAGCAGCATAATAGCGGCCTCCTCCTACGAGCAGCACTTC.

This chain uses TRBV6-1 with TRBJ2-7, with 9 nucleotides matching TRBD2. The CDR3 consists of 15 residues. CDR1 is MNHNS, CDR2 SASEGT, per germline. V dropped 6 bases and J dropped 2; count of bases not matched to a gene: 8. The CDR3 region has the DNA TGTGCCAGCAGCATAATAGCGGGAGTGGCCTACGAGCAGTACTTC. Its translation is CASSIIAGVAYEQYF.

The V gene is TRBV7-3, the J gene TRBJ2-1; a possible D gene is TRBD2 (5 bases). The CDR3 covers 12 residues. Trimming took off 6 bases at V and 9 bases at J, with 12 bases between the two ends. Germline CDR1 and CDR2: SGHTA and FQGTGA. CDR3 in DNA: TGTGCCAGCAGTCTCAGCGGCAGTGAGCAGTTCTTC. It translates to CASSLSGSEQFF.

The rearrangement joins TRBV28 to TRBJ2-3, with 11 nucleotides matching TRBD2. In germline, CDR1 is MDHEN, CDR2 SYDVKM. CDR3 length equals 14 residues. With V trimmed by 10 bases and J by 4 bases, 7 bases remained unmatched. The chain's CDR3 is CATTLAGGADTQYF. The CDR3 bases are TGTGCCACCACTCTAGCGGGAGGAGCAGATACGCAGTATTTT.

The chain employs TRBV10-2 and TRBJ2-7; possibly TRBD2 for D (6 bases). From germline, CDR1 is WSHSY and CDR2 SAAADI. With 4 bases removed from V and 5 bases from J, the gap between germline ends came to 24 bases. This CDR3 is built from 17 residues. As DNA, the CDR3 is TGCGCCAGCAGTGGGCCTGAACGGGCCTCGGGAGTTGACGAGCAGTACTTC. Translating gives CASSGPERASGVDEQYF.

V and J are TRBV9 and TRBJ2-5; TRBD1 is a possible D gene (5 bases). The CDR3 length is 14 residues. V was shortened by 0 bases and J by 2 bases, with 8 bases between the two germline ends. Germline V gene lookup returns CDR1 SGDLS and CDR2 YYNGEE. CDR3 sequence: CASSVGTYQETQYF. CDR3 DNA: TGTGCCAGCAGCGTAGGGACATATCAAGAGACCCAGTACTTC.